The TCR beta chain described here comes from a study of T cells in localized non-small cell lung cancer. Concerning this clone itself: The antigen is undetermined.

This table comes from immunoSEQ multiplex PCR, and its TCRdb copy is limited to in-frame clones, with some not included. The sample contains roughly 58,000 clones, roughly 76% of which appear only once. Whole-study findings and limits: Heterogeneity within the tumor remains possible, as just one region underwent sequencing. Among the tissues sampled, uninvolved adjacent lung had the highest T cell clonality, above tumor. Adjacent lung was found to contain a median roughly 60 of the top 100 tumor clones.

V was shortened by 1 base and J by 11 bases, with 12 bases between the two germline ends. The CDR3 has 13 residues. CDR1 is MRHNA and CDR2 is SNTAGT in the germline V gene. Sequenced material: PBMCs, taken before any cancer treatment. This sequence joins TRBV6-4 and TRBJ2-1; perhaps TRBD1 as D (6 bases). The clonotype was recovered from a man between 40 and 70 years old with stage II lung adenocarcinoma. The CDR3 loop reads CASSDWIGQKQFF. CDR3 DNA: TGTGCCAGCAGTGACTGGATTGGACAGAAGCAGTTCTTC.